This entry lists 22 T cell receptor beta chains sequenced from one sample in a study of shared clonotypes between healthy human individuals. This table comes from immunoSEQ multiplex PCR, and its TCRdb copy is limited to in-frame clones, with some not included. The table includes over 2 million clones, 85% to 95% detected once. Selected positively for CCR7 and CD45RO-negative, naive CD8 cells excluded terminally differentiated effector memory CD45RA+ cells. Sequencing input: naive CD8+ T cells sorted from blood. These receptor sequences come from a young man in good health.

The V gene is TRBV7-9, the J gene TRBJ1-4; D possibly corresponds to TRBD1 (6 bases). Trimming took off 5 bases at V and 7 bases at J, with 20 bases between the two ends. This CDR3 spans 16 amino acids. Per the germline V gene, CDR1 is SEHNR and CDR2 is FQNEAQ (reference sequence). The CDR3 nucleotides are TGTGCCAGCAGCCACCAATTTCAGGGGAAGGGTGAAAAACTGTTTTTT. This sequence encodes CASSHQFQGKGEKLFF.

CDR3 nucleotide sequence: TGTGCCAGCAGTGTGGGGGGGAACCAGGGCCATGAGCAGTTCTTC. Translation: CASSVGGNQGHEQFF. The chain uses TRBV6-1 and TRBJ2-1; 7 bases match TRBD2. Trimming cost V 4 bases and J 8 bases; bases outside gene matches: 11. The length of the CDR3 is 15 residues. CDR1 MNHNS and CDR2 SASEGT come from the germline V gene.

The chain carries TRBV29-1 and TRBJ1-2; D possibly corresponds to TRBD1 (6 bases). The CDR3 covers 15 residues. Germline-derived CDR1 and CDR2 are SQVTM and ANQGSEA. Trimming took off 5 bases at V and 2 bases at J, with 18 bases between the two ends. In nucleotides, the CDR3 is TGCAGCGTTCCGGAAACAGGGACACCAAACTATGGCTACACCTTC. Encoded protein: CSVPETGTPNYGYTF.

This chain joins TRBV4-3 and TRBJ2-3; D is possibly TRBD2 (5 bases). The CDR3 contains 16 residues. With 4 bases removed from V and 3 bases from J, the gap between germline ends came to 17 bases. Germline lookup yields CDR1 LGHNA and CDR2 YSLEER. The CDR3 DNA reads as TGCGCCAGCAGCCCCTCAGCGGCGGAGTGGACAGATACGCAGTATTTT. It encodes CASSPSAAEWTDTQYF.

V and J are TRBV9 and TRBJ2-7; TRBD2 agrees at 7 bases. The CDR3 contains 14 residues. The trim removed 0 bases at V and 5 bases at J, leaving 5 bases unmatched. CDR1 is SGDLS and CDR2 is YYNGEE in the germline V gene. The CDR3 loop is CASSVGGSAHEQYF. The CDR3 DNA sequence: TGTGCCAGCAGCGTAGGCGGGAGTGCACACGAGCAGTACTTC.

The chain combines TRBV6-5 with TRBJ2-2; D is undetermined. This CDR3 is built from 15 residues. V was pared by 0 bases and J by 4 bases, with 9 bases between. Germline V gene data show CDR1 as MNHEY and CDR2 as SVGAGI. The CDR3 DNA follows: TGTGCCAGCAGTTACTCGATAAATCCCACCGGGGAGCTGTTTTTT. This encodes CASSYSINPTGELFF.

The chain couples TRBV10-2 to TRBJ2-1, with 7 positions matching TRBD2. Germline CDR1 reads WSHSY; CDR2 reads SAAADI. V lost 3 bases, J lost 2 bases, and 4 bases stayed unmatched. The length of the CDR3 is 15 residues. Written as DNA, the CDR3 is TGCGCCAGCAGTGATATAGCGGGTACCTACAATGAGCAGTTCTTC. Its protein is CASSDIAGTYNEQFF.

The CDR3, as DNA: TGTGCCAGCAGCTTTGGACGGCCGGCAGATACGCAGTATTTT. Its translation: CASSFGRPADTQYF. The rearrangement links TRBV13 to TRBJ2-3; D call uncertain. The CDR3 spans 14 residues. Germline values: CDR1 PRHDT, CDR2 FYEKMQ (reference sequence). The ends were cut back, 3 bases at V and 4 bases at J, with 11 bases in the middle.

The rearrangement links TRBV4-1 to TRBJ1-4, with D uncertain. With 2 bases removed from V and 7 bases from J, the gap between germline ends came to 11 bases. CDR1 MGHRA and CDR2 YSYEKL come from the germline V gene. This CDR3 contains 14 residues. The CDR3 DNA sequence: TGCGCCAGCAGCCAAAGAACAACGACTGAAAAACTGTTTTTT. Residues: CASSQRTTTEKLFF.

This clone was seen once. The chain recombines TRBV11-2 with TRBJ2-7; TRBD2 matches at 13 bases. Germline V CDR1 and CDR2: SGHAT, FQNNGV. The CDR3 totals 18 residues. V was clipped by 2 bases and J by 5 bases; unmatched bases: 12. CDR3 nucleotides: TGTGCCAGCAGCTTACCTACGAGACTAGCGGGGGGCCACCACGAGCAGTACTTC. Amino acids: CASSLPTRLAGGHHEQYF.

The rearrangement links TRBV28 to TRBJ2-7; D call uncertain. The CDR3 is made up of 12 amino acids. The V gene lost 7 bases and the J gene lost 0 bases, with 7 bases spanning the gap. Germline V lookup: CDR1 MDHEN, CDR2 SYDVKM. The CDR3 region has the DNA TGTGCCAGCAATCCCGGCTCCTACGAGCAGTACTTC. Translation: CASNPGSYEQYF.

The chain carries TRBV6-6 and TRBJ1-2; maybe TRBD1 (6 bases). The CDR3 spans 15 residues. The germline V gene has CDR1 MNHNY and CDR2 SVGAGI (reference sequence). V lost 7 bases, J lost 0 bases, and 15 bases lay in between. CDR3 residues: CASTVTGGANYGYTF. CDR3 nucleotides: TGTGCCAGCACCGTGACGGGGGGCGCTAACTATGGCTACACCTTC.

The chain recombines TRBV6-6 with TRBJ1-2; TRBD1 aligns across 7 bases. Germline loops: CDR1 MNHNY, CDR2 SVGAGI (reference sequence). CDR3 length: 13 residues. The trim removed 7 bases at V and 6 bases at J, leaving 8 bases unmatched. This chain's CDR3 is CASIPYQGDGYTF. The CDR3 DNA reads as TGTGCCAGCATCCCCTACCAGGGGGATGGCTACACCTTC.

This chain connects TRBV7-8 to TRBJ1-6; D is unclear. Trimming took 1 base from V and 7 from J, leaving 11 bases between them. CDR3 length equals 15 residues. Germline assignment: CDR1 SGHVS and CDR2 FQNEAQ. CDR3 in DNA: TGTGCCAGCAGCTTAGGCTGGGAGGGCAATTCACCCCTCCACTTT. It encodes CASSLGWEGNSPLHF.

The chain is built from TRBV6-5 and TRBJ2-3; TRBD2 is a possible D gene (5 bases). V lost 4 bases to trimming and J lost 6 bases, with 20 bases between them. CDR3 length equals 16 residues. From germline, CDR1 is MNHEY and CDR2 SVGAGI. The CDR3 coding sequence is TGTGCCAGCAGTTGGGAGCGGTTCCCCGAGGGCGATACGCAGTATTTT. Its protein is CASSWERFPEGDTQYF.

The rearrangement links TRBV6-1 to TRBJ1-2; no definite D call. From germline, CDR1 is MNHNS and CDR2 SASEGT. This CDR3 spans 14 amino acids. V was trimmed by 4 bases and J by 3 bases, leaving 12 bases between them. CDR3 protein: CASSGYGEYYGYTF. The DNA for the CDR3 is TGTGCCAGCAGTGGGTATGGGGAATACTATGGCTACACCTTC.

The CDR3 loop reads CASSEGRALPYEQYF. The DNA of the CDR3 is TGCGCCAGCAGCGAAGGGCGGGCCCTTCCCTACGAGCAGTACTTC. The V gene is TRBV4-3, the J gene TRBJ2-7; a possible D gene is TRBD2 (5 bases). The germline V gene has CDR1 LGHNA and CDR2 YSLEER. Trimming removed 5 bases from V and 2 bases from J, with 16 bases in between. The length of the CDR3 is 15 residues.

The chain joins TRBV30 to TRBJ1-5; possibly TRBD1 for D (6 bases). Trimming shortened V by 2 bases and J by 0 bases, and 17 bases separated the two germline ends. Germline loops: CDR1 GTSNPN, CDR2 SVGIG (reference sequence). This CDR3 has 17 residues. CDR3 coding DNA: TGTGCCTGGAGTCCGATCGCAAGGGACACTAGCAATCAGCCCCAGCATTTT. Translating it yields CAWSPIARDTSNQPQHF.

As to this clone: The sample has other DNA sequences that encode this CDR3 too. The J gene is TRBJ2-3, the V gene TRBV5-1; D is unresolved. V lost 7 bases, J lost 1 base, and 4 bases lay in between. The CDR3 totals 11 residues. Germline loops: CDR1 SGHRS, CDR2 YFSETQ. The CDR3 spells CASRGTDTQYF. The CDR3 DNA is TGCGCCAGCCGGGGCACAGATACGCAGTATTTT.

CDR3 loop: CASSLGQGTFYEQYF. CDR3 coding DNA: TGTGCCAGCAGCTTAGGTCAGGGGACGTTCTACGAGCAGTACTTC. This chain joins TRBV7-9 and TRBJ2-7; tentative D call: TRBD1 (6 bases). V lost 1 base to trimming and J lost 3 bases, with 13 bases between them. CDR3 length: 15 amino acids. CDR1 is SEHNR, CDR2 FQNEAQ, per germline (reference sequence). Combining the CDR3 with reference TRBV7-9 and TRBJ2-7 gives the whole variable domain DTGVSQNPRHKITKRGQNVTFRCDPISEHNRLYWYRQTLGQGPEFLTYFQNEAQLEKSRLLSDRFSAERPKGSFSTLEIQRTEQGDSAMYLCASSLGQGTFYEQYFGPGTRLTVT.

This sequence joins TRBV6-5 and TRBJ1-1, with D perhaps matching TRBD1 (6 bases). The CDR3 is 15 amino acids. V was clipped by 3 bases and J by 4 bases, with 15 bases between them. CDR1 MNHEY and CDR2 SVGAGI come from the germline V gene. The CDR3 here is CASSYGVQGTTEAFF. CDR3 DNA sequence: TGTGCCAGCAGTTATGGAGTACAGGGTACCACTGAAGCTTTCTTT.

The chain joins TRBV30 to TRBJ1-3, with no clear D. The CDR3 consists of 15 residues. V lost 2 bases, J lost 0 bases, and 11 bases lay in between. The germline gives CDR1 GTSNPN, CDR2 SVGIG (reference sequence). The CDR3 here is CAWSSTGSSGNTIYF. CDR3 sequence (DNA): TGTGCCTGGAGTAGTACGGGTTCCTCTGGAAACACCATATATTTT.